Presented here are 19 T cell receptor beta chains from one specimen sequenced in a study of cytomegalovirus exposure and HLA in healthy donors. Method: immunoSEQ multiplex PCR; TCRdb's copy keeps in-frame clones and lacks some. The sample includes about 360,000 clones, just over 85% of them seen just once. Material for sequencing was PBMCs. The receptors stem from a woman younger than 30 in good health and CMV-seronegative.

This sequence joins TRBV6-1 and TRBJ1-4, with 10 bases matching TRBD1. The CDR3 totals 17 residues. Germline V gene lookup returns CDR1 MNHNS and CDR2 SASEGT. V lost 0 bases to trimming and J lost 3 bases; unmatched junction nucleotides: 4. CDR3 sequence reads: CASSEADRGRSNEKLFF. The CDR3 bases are TGTGCCAGCAGTGAAGCGGACAGGGGGAGGTCTAATGAAAAACTGTTTTTT.

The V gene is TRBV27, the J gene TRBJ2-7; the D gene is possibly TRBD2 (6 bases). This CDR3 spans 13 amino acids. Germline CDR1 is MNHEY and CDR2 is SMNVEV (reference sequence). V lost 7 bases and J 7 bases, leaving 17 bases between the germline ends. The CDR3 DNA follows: TGTGCCAGCACCCCCTTCGTCGGAGGGGAGCAGTACTTC. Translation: CASTPFVGGEQYF.

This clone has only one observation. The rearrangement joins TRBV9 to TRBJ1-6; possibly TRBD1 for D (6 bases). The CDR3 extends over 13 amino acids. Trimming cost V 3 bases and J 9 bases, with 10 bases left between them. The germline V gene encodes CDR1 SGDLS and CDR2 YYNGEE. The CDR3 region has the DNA TGTGCCAGCAGCGGGCAGGGGACTTCACCCCTCCACTTT. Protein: CASSGQGTSPLHF.

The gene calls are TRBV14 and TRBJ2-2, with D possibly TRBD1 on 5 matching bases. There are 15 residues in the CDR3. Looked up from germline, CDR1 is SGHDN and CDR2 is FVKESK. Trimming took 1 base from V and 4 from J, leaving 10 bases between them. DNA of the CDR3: TGTGCCAGCAGCCAAGTTGGGGCTTTCACCGGGGAGCTGTTTTTT. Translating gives CASSQVGAFTGELFF. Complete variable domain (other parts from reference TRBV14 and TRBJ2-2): EAGVTQFPSHSVIEKGQTVTLRCDPISGHDNLYWYRRVMGKEIKFLLHFVKESKQDESGMPNNRFLAERTGGTYSTLKVQPAELEDSGVYFCASSQVGAFTGELFFGEGSRLTVL.

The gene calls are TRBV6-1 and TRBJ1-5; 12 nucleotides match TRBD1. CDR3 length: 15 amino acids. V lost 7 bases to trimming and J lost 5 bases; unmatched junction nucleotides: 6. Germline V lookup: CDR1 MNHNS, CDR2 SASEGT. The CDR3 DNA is TGTGCCAGCACCTCGGGGACAGGGGGCTATCAGCCCCAGCATTTT. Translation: CASTSGTGGYQPQHF.

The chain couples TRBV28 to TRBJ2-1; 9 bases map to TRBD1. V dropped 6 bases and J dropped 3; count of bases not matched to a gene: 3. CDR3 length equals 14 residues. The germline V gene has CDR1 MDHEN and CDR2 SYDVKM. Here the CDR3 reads CASSQGQGYNEQFF. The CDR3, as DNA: TGTGCCAGCAGCCAGGGACAGGGCTACAATGAGCAGTTCTTC.

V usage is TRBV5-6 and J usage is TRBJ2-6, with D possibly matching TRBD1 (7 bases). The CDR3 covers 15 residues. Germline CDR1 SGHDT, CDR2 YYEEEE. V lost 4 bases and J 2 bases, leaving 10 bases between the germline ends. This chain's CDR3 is CASSRRGAGANVLTF. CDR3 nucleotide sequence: TGTGCCAGCAGCCGCAGGGGGGCTGGGGCCAACGTCCTGACTTTC.

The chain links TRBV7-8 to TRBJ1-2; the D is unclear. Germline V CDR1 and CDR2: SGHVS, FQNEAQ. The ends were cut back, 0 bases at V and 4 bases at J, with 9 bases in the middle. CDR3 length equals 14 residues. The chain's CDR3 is CASSLASTVYGYTF. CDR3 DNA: TGTGCCAGCAGCTTAGCGAGTACAGTCTATGGCTACACCTTC.

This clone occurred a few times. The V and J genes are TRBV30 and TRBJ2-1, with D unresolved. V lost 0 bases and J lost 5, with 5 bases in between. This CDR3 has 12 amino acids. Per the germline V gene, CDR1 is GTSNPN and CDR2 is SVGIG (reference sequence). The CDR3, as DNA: TGTGCCTGGAGTGTAACGGACAATGAGCAGTTCTTC. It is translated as CAWSVTDNEQFF.

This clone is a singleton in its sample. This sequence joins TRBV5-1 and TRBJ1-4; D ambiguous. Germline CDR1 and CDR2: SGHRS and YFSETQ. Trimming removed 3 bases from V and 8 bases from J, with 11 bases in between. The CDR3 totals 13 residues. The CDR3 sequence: CASSSIPREKLFF. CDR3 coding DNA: TGCGCCAGCAGCTCGATACCCAGAGAAAAACTGTTTTTT. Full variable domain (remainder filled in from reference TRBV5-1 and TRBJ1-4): KAGVTQTPRYLIKTRGQQVTLSCSPISGHRSVSWYQQTPGQGLQFLFEYFSETQRNKGNFPGRFSGRQFSNSRSEMNVSTLELGDSALYLCASSSIPREKLFFGSGTQLSVL.

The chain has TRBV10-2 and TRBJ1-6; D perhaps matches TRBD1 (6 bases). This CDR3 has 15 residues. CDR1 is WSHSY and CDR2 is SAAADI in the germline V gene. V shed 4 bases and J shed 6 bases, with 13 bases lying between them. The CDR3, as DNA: TGCGCCAGCAGTGGCCAAGGGGGGGCTAATTCACCCCTCCACTTT. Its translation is CASSGQGGANSPLHF.

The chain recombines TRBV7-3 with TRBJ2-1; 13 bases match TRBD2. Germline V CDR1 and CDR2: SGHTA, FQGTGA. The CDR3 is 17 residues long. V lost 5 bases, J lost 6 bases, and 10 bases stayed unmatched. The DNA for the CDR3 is TGTGCCAGCAGCCCCCACCGACTAGCGGGAGGCCCCAATGAGCAGTTCTTC. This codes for CASSPHRLAGGPNEQFF.

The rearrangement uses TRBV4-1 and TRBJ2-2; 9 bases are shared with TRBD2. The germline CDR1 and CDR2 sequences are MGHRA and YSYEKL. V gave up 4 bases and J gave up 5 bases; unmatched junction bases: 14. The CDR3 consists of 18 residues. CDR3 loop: CASSPRVAASGRTGELFF. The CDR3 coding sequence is TGCGCCAGCAGCCCACGGGTGGCCGCGAGCGGGAGGACCGGGGAGCTGTTTTTT.

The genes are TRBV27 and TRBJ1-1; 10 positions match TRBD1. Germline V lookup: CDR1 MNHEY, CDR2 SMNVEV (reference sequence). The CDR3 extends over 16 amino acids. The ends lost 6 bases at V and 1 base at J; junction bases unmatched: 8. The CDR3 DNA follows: TGTGCCAGCAGAGCGGGACAGGGGACGCGGAACACTGAAGCTTTCTTT. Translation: CASRAGQGTRNTEAFF.

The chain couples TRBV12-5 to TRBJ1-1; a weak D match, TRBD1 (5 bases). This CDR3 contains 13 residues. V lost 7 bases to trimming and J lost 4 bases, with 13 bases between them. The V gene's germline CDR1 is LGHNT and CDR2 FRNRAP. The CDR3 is CASATRGGTEAFF. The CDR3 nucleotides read TGTGCTAGTGCCACCCGCGGGGGCACTGAAGCTTTCTTT.

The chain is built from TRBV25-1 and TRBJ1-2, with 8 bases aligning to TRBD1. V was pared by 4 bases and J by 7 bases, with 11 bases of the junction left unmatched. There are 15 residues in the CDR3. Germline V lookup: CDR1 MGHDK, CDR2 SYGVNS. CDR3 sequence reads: CASSAVDRENRGYTF. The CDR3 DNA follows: TGTGCCAGCAGTGCCGTGGACAGGGAGAATCGTGGCTACACCTTC.

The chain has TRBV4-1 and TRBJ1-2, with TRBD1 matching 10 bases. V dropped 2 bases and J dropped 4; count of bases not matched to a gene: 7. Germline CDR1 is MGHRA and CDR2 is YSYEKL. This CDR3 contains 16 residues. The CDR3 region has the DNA TGCGCCAGCAGCCAATCCACCGGGACAGGGGTCTATGGCTACACCTTC. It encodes CASSQSTGTGVYGYTF.

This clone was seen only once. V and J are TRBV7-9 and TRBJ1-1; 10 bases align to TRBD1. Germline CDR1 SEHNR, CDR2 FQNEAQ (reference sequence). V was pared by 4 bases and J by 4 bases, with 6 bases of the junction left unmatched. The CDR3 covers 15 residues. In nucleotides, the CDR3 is TGTGCCAGCAGCTCAAGCGGGGACAGGGGCACTGAAGCTTTCTTT. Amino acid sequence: CASSSSGDRGTEAFF.

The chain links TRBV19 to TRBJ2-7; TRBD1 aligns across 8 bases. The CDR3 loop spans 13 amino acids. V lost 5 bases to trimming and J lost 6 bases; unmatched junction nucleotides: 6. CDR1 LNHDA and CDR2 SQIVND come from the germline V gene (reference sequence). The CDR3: CASSLQGAREQYF. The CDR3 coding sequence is TGTGCCAGTAGTTTGCAGGGGGCGCGCGAGCAGTACTTC. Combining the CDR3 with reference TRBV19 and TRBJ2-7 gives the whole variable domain DGGITQSPKYLFRKEGQNVTLSCEQNLNHDAMYWYRQDPGQGLRLIYYSQIVNDFQKGDIAEGYSVSREKKESFPLTVTSAQKNPTAFYLCASSLQGAREQYFGPGTRLTVT.